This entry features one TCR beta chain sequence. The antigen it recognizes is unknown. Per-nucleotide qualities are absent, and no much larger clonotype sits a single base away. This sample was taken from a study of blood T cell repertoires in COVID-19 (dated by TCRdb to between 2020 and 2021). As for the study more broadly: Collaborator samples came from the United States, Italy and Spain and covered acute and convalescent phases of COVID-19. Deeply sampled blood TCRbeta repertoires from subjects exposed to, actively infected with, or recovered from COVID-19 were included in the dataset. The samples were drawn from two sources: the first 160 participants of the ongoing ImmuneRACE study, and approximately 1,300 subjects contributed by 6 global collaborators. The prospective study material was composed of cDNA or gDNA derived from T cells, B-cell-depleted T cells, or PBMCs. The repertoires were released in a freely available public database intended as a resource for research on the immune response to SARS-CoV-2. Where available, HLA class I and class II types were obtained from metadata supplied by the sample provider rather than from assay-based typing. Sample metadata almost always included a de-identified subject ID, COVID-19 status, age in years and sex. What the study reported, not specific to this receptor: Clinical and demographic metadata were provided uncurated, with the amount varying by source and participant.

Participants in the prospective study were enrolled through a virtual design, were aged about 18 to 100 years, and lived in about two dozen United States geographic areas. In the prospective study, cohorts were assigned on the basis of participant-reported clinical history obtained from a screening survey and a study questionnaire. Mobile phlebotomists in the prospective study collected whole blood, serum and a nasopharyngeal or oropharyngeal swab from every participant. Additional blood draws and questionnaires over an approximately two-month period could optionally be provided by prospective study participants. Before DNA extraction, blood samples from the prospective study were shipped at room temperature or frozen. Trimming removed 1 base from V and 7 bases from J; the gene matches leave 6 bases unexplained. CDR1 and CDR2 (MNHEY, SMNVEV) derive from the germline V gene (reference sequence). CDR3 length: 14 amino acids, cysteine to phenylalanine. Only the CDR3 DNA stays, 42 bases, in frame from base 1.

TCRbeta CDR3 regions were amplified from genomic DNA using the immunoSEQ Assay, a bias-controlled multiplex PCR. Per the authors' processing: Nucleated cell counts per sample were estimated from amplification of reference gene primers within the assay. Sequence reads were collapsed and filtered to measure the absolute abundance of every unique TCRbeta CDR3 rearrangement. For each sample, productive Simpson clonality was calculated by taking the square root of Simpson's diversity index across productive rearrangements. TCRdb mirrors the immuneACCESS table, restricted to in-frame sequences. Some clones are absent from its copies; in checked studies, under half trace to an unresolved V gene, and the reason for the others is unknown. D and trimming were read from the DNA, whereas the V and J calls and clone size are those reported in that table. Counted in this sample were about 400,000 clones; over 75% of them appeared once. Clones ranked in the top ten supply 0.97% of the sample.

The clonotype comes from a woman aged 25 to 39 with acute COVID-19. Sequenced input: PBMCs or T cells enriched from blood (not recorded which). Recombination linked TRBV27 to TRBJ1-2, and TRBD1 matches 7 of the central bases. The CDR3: CASSLYTGAIGYTF. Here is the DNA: TGTGCCAGCAGTTTATATACAGGGGCGATTGGCTACACCTTC.